What follows are 24 T cell receptor beta chains derived from one specimen sequenced in a study of blood T cell repertoires in COVID-19. Produced via immunoSEQ multiplex PCR; TCRdb's table is partial and in-frame only. The sample lists hundreds of thousands of clones, roughly 90% occurring once. The material sequenced was PBMCs or T cells enriched from blood (not recorded which). These TCRs come from a woman aged 18-29 years who had been exposed to COVID-19.

The chain uses TRBV28 and TRBJ1-6; maybe TRBD1 (6 bases). In germline, CDR1 is MDHEN, CDR2 SYDVKM. The CDR3 is 16 amino acids. V was cut by 1 base and J by 6 bases, with 13 bases left in between. DNA of the CDR3: TGTGCCAGCAGTTTATTAGGGGGATTCAGTAATTCACCCCTCCACTTT. This codes for CASSLLGGFSNSPLHF.

The chain employs TRBV28 and TRBJ1-5, with 7 bases aligning to TRBD1. This CDR3 is 17 amino acids long. V dropped 6 bases and J dropped 0; count of bases not matched to a gene: 11. Germline CDR1 reads MDHEN; CDR2 reads SYDVKM. Here the CDR3 DNA reads TGTGCCAGCAGCTATGACAGGGACTTATATAGCAATCAGCCCCAGCATTTT. Protein product: CASSYDRDLYSNQPQHF.

The gene calls are TRBV18 and TRBJ2-7; possibly TRBD1 for D (5 bases). This CDR3 has 14 amino acids. Between the trimmed V and J ends, which lost 2 bases and 2 bases, there was a span of 10 bases. Germline values: CDR1 KGHSH, CDR2 LQKENI. For the CDR3, the DNA is TGTGCCAGCTCACCAGCGGCAGGGCCCTACGAGCAGTACTTC. It encodes CASSPAAGPYEQYF.

This chain uses TRBV27 with TRBJ2-1; 7 positions match TRBD2. The J segment lost 10 bases and the V segment lost 1 base, leaving 16 bases of the junction unmatched. Per the germline V gene, CDR1 is MNHEY and CDR2 is SMNVEV (reference sequence). The CDR3 extends over 17 amino acids. The DNA of the CDR3 is TGTGCCAGCAGTTTATTGGTGGCTGCGGGAGCCCGTATGGAGCAGTTCTTC. Translating gives CASSLLVAAGARMEQFF.

The rearrangement links TRBV28 to TRBJ1-1; no clear D gene. The CDR3 has 11 amino acids. CDR1 and CDR2 from the germline V gene are MDHEN and SYDVKM. Trimming left V 10 bases short and J 0 bases short, with 6 bases between. This CDR3 reads CAITVNTEAFF. CDR3 nucleotides: TGTGCCATCACAGTGAACACTGAAGCTTTCTTT.

The chain is built from TRBV5-1 and TRBJ2-5; TRBD2 aligns across 14 bases. This CDR3 comprises 17 residues. Trimming at V came to 1 base and at J to 4 bases, leaving 6 bases not matched to a gene. CDR1 is SGHRS and CDR2 is YFSETQ in the germline V gene. The CDR3 loop is CASSLWTSGGSGETQYF. The CDR3 region has the DNA TGCGCCAGCAGCTTGTGGACTAGCGGGGGGTCCGGAGAGACCCAGTACTTC.

J is TRBJ2-2 and V is TRBV7-6, with a possible D match to TRBD1 (6 bases). This CDR3 comprises 15 residues. The germline V gene has CDR1 SGHVS and CDR2 FNYEAQ. Trimming took off 4 bases at V and 5 bases at J, with 14 bases between the two ends. The CDR3: CASSSMGAGTGELFF. CDR3 nucleotides: TGTGCCAGCAGCTCGATGGGGGCTGGGACCGGGGAGCTGTTTTTT.

The J gene is TRBJ2-7, the V gene TRBV6-5; TRBD2 is a possible D gene (6 bases). The CDR3 runs to 15 residues. The germline CDR1 and CDR2 sequences are MNHEY and SVGAGI. V was cut by 2 bases and J by 3 bases, with 14 bases left in between. DNA for the CDR3: TGTGCCAGCAGTTACGCGGGGTTCGGGGGCTACGAGCAGTACTTC. This translates into CASSYAGFGGYEQYF.

This clone has more than one count but fewer than ten. The genes are TRBV18 and TRBJ2-7; D gene uncertain. V was clipped by 0 bases and J by 3 bases, with 6 bases between them. In germline, CDR1 is KGHSH, CDR2 LQKENI. The length of the CDR3 is 13 residues. CDR3 nucleotides: TGTGCCAGCTCACCACCGGGCTTCTACGAGCAGTACTTC. Translated, it gives CASSPPGFYEQYF.

This chain's CDR3 is CASSLAVSNQPQHF. The CDR3 nucleotides read TGTGCCAGCAGCTTAGCGGTTAGCAATCAGCCCCAGCATTTT. The chain recombines TRBV5-8 with TRBJ1-5, with unresolved D. The CDR3 covers 14 residues. CDR1 and CDR2 (germline): SGHTS, YDEGEE. Trimming took off 2 bases at V and 0 bases at J, with 6 bases between the two ends.

This sequence joins TRBV4-3 and TRBJ1-1, with TRBD1 as a possible D gene (6 bases). Germline values: CDR1 LGHNA, CDR2 YSLEER. V lost 0 bases to trimming and J lost 3 bases, with 8 bases between them. The CDR3 contains 14 residues. For the CDR3, the DNA is TGCGCCAGCAGCCAAGACAGGGGTGACACTGAAGCTTTCTTT. It codes for CASSQDRGDTEAFF.

V gene TRBV7-9 combines with J gene TRBJ1-1; 9 positions match TRBD1. The length of the CDR3 is 15 residues. CDR1 SEHNR and CDR2 FQNEAQ come from the germline V gene (reference sequence). The J segment lost 5 bases and the V segment lost 5 bases, leaving 9 bases of the junction unmatched. The DNA of the CDR3 is TGTGCCAGCAGCACCAAGAAACAGGGGGCTACTGAAGCTTTCTTT. Translation: CASSTKKQGATEAFF.

The chain employs TRBV5-5 and TRBJ1-6; D unclear. The CDR3 covers 12 residues. In germline, CDR1 is SGHKS, CDR2 YYEKEE (reference sequence). Between the trimmed V and J ends, which lost 4 bases and 8 bases, there was a span of 7 bases. CDR3 DNA sequence: TGTGCCAGCAGCCCCCAGTATTCACCCCTCCACTTT. This encodes CASSPQYSPLHF.

The rearrangement uses TRBV7-9 and TRBJ1-1, with 7 bases aligning to TRBD1. CDR1 and CDR2 from the germline V gene are SEHNR and FQNEAQ (reference sequence). CDR3 length: 14 residues. Losses at the gene ends were 4 bases for V and 5 bases for J; bases not matched to a gene: 7. This CDR3 is CASSSSGGQTEAFF. The CDR3, as DNA: TGTGCCAGCAGCTCGTCAGGGGGACAAACTGAAGCTTTCTTT.

The chain couples TRBV3-1 (or the pseudogene TRBV3-2) to TRBJ1-3; no firm D call. The germline V and J ends were trimmed by 0 bases and 4 bases, with 4 bases remaining between them. Germline-derived CDR1 and CDR2 are LGHDT and YNNKEL (reference sequence). This CDR3 is 13 amino acids long. The CDR3 loop reads CASSQDTGNTIYF. The CDR3 DNA reads TGTGCCAGCAGCCAAGATACAGGAAACACCATATATTTT.

A word on this clone: Other DNA sequences in this specimen translate into the identical CDR3. The V gene is TRBV9, the J gene TRBJ2-3; D is perhaps TRBD1 (6 bases). With 0 bases removed from V and 3 bases from J, the gap between germline ends came to 11 bases. This CDR3 contains 15 residues. Germline CDR1 and CDR2: SGDLS and YYNGEE. This CDR3 is CASSVGGRGTDTQYF. CDR3 nucleotides: TGTGCCAGCAGCGTAGGGGGGCGCGGAACAGATACGCAGTATTTT.

This clone was detected only a few times. A junction end diverges from the germline sequence, so it may reflect a read error. V is TRBV19 and J is TRBJ2-7, with 9 bases identical to TRBD2. Per the germline V gene, CDR1 is LNHDA and CDR2 is SQIVND (reference sequence). The CDR3 length is 13 residues. The CDR3 DNA follows: TGTGCCAGTAGGATAGCGGGAGACTACGAGCAGTACTTC. It translates to CASRIAGDYEQYF.

CDR3 residues: CASSRQGYEQYF. Here the CDR3 DNA reads TGTGCCAGCTCAAGGCAGGGCTACGAGCAGTACTTC. The chain links TRBV18 to TRBJ2-7; D may be TRBD1 (5 bases). Germline CDR1 and CDR2: KGHSH and LQKENI. This CDR3 spans 12 amino acids. Trimming removed 5 bases from V and 3 bases from J, with 8 bases in between.

This clone was detected only a few times. The V and J genes are TRBV5-1 and TRBJ2-3, with D hard to call. The germline V gene has CDR1 SGHRS and CDR2 YFSETQ. V was trimmed by 0 bases and J by 0 bases, leaving 11 bases between them. The CDR3 consists of 16 residues. The CDR3: CASSLGRVTSTDTQYF. The CDR3 nucleotides are TGCGCCAGCAGCTTGGGACGGGTTACTAGCACAGATACGCAGTATTTT.

This CDR3 reads CASGFGGLGGTDTQYF. The CDR3 nucleotides read TGTGCTAGTGGTTTTGGGGGCTTAGGTGGGACAGATACGCAGTATTTT. V gene TRBV12-5 combines with J gene TRBJ2-3; D is perhaps TRBD1 (6 bases). Trimming took off 3 bases at V and 3 bases at J, with 16 bases between the two ends. This CDR3 comprises 16 residues. Germline V CDR1 and CDR2: LGHNT, FRNRAP.

This rearrangement joins TRBV5-4 to TRBJ1-1, with TRBD1 as a possible D gene (5 bases). In germline, CDR1 is SGHNT, CDR2 YYREEE (reference sequence). V was pared by 2 bases and J by 6 bases, with 14 bases between. This CDR3 is 14 amino acids long. In DNA, the CDR3 is TGTGCCAGCAGCTTCAGGGTGGGATTGGCTGAAGCTTTCTTT. Translation gives CASSFRVGLAEAFF.

The genes are TRBV28 and TRBJ2-1; 12 bases are a match to TRBD1. Germline trimming cut 5 bases from V and 6 bases from J; bases unmatched to any gene: 8. CDR1 MDHEN and CDR2 SYDVKM come from the germline V gene. The CDR3 runs 16 residues. In DNA form, the CDR3 reads TGTGCCAGCAGTGGAACCGGGACAGGGGGCTTCAATGAGCAGTTCTTC. It specifies CASSGTGTGGFNEQFF.

CDR3 DNA sequence: TGCGCCAGCAGTGAGCCAACACAGGTGCCCCGCCAAGAGACCCAGTACTTC. Translation: CASSEPTQVPRQETQYF. The V and J genes are TRBV10-1 and TRBJ2-5, with a weak D call TRBD1 (5 bases). This CDR3 contains 17 residues. V lost 2 bases and J 1 base, leaving 17 bases between the germline ends. CDR1 WNHNN and CDR2 SYGVQD come from the germline V gene (reference sequence).

The chain carries TRBV4-1 and TRBJ2-2; 11 bases align to TRBD2. V lost 4 bases and J lost 4; bases outside the gene matches: 5. The CDR3 is made up of 16 amino acids. From germline, CDR1 is MGHRA and CDR2 YSYEKL. CDR3 nucleotide sequence: TGCGCCAGCAGCCGTAGCGGGGGGGCGGGCACCGGGGAGCTGTTTTTT. Protein product: CASSRSGGAGTGELFF.